A single sample gave rise to the 10 T cell receptor beta chains below, sequenced in a study of cytomegalovirus exposure and HLA in healthy donors. PCR was performed using 60 Vbeta and 13 Jbeta primers. The assay was immunoSEQ multiplex PCR, and TCRdb's table has in-frame clones only and misses some. The profile shows 200,000 to 250,000 clones, around 80% of them singletons. The sample comprised PBMCs. The origin of the receptors is a woman aged 60-75 years in good health and CMV-seropositive.

The V and J genes are TRBV5-4 and TRBJ2-6, with no clear D. The CDR3 contains 15 residues. Germline V gene lookup returns CDR1 SGHNT and CDR2 YYREEE (reference sequence). V was clipped by 4 bases and J by 1 base, with 9 bases between them. The CDR3 DNA reads as TGTGCCAGCAGCCCTAAGATATCTGGGGCCAACGTCCTGACTTTC. It specifies CASSPKISGANVLTF.

The chain has TRBV10-3 and TRBJ1-1, with 8 positions matching TRBD1. This CDR3 contains 14 residues. Germline-derived CDR1 and CDR2 are ENHRY and SYGVKD. J lost 1 base, V lost 7 bases, and 5 bases had no gene match. Here the CDR3 reads CAINMDRANTEAFF. In DNA, the CDR3 is TGTGCCATCAACATGGACAGGGCGAACACTGAAGCTTTCTTT.

V usage is TRBV7-8 and J usage is TRBJ1-2; no firm D call. In germline, CDR1 is SGHVS, CDR2 FQNEAQ. V was shortened by 3 bases and J by 4 bases, with 6 bases between the two germline ends. This CDR3 region has 12 residues. The CDR3 region has the DNA TGTGCCAGCAGCTTTGGGCGCTATGGCTACACCTTC. It specifies CASSFGRYGYTF.

This clone was seen only a few times. This chain uses TRBV19 with TRBJ2-5, with 12 positions matching TRBD1. The CDR3 consists of 16 residues. V trimming: 3 bases; J trimming: 4 bases; junction bases outside the gene matches: 6. Germline V gene lookup returns CDR1 LNHDA and CDR2 SQIVND (reference sequence). CDR3 protein: CASSIQGTGGGETQYF. The DNA for the CDR3 is TGTGCCAGTAGTATTCAGGGGACAGGGGGCGGAGAGACCCAGTACTTC.

V gene TRBV12-5 combines with J gene TRBJ1-1; D might be TRBD1 (6 bases). Trimming removed 5 bases from V and 8 bases from J, with 15 bases in between. Germline CDR1 reads LGHNT; CDR2 reads FRNRAP. CDR3 length: 13 amino acids. In nucleotides, the CDR3 is TGTGCTAGTGGTCCAGGGGTATTTGCGGAAGCTTTCTTT. This gives the protein CASGPGVFAEAFF. The variable domain in full, completed from reference TRBV12-5 and TRBJ1-1, reads DARVTQTPRHKVTEMGQEVTMRCQPILGHNTVFWYRQTMMQGLELLAYFRNRAPLDDSGMPKDRFSAEMPDATLATLKIQPSEPRDSAVYFCASGPGVFAEAFFGQGTRLTVV.

This clone was seen once. The chain combines TRBV6-5 with TRBJ1-2; no clear D gene. Germline V gene data show CDR1 as MNHEY and CDR2 as SVGAGI. V lost 6 bases, J lost 1 base, and 12 bases lay in between. This CDR3 is built from 14 residues. CDR3 sequence (DNA): TGTGCCAGCAGAAGCCCCGGAGTTAACTATGGCTACACCTTC. It encodes CASRSPGVNYGYTF.

This chain uses TRBV2 with TRBJ2-1; TRBD1 agrees at 10 bases. The V segment lost 8 bases and the J segment 8 bases; nucleotides outside the gene matches: 9. Germline V CDR1 and CDR2: SNHLY, FYNNEI. The CDR3 totals 14 residues. CDR3 sequence (DNA): TGTGCCAGCCCCGGGACAGGGGAAGAAGATGAGCAGTTCTTC. It encodes CASPGTGEEDEQFF.

V and J are TRBV28 and TRBJ2-7, with 7 bases aligning to TRBD2. Germline assignment: CDR1 MDHEN and CDR2 SYDVKM. The CDR3 is 12 residues long. V trimming: 6 bases; J trimming: 2 bases; junction bases outside the gene matches: 1. In DNA form, the CDR3 reads TGTGCCAGCAGCGGGGGGACCTACGAGCAGTACTTC. Protein sequence: CASSGGTYEQYF.

This clone has more than one count but fewer than ten. The chain is built from TRBV19 and TRBJ2-4, with 7 bases lining up with TRBD2. Germline assignment: CDR1 LNHDA and CDR2 SQIVND (reference sequence). V gave up 5 bases and J gave up 2 bases; unmatched junction bases: 3. The CDR3 spans 14 residues. The CDR3 coding sequence is TGTGCCAGTAGTCCGGGAGGTACCAAAAACATTCAGTACTTC. The encoded protein is CASSPGGTKNIQYF.

The chain uses TRBV27 and TRBJ2-7, with D perhaps matching TRBD1 (6 bases). Trimming left V 6 bases short and J 7 bases short, with 25 bases between. The CDR3 loop spans 16 amino acids. Germline values: CDR1 MNHEY, CDR2 SMNVEV (reference sequence). In nucleotides, the CDR3 is TGTGCCAGCAGGAGTCCCGGGACACCCCCCTTCCTGGAGCAGTACTTC. Its translation is CASRSPGTPPFLEQYF.